This passage covers 14 T cell receptor beta chains from one sample sequenced in a study of early T cells in non-severe SARS-CoV-2 infection. TCRdb used MiXCR to reprocess the 5' RACE reads, holding one entry per CDR3 protein. The sample has around 50,000 distinct CDR3 sequences; about 10% are singletons. Sequencing was carried out using whole blood. These receptors were taken from an adult who was a healthcare worker with PCR-confirmed SARS-CoV-2 infection or an uninfected control (not recorded which).

This clonotype was picked up many times. The genes are TRBV4-2 and TRBJ2-3; 7 nucleotides agree with TRBD2. Germline V gene data show CDR1 as LGHNA and CDR2 as YNFKEQ. The CDR3 runs to 18 residues. The V and J ends lost 0 bases and 2 bases, in that order; junction bases with no gene match: 11. The CDR3 sequence: CASSQDGGLSPPTDTQYF. The DNA for the CDR3 is TGTGCCAGCAGCCAAGATGGGGGACTAAGTCCCCCCACAGATACGCAGTATTTT.

This clonotype has a handful of counts. The rearrangement joins TRBV20-1 to TRBJ2-5; 8 bases fit TRBD1. Per germline, CDR1 DFQATT and CDR2 SNEGSKA (reference sequence). Trimming cost V 6 bases and J 4 bases; bases outside gene matches: 4. The CDR3 loop spans 12 amino acids. CDR3 in DNA: TGCAGTGCCTCGGACAGGGTAGAGACCCAGTACTTC. Protein sequence: CSASDRVETQYF.

Only a few counts were recorded for this clonotype. The chain employs TRBV29-1 and TRBJ2-5; 8 nucleotides align to TRBD1. After removal of 0 bases from V and 4 bases from J, the junction contained 7 bases not matched to a gene. Germline-derived CDR1 and CDR2 are SQVTM and ANQGSEA. The CDR3 runs to 15 residues. CDR3 bases: TGCAGCGTTGAAGATCAGGGGGCTGCTGTAGAGACCCAGTACTTC. Protein product: CSVEDQGAAVETQYF.

There are many counts of this clonotype. The V call is TRBV12-3 or TRBV12-4, the J call TRBJ2-5; TRBD2 matches 15 bases. Trimming at V came to 7 bases and at J to 6 bases, leaving 18 bases not matched to a gene. This CDR3 is 19 amino acids long. CDR3: CASILIDGLAGGAWKTQYF. In DNA form, the CDR3 reads TGTGCCAGCATCCTTATAGACGGACTAGCGGGAGGGGCTTGGAAGACCCAGTACTTC.

The V gene is TRBV9, the J gene TRBJ2-7, with 7 bases that match TRBD1. V shed 3 bases, J shed 4 bases, and the junction held 4 bases outside the gene matches. Germline loops: CDR1 SGDLS, CDR2 YYNGEE. This CDR3 has 13 amino acids. Here the CDR3 reads CASSGAGGYEQYF. CDR3 in DNA: TGTGCCAGCAGCGGAGCAGGGGGTTACGAGCAGTACTTC.

This clonotype was found many times. J is TRBJ1-5 and V is TRBV7-6; the D is unclear. CDR1 and CDR2 (germline): SGHVS, FNYEAQ. The CDR3 runs to 18 residues. V shed 4 bases and J shed 0 bases, with 19 bases lying between them. For the CDR3, the DNA is TGTGCCAGCAGCTCTGGCTTCTCGGACGGAATTAGCAATCAGCCCCAGCATTTT. It translates to CASSSGFSDGISNQPQHF.

The chain uses TRBV6-6 and TRBJ2-7, with D tentatively TRBD1 (6 bases). Per germline, CDR1 MNHNY and CDR2 SVGAGI (reference sequence). This CDR3 has 15 amino acids. Between the trimmed V and J ends, which lost 7 bases and 6 bases, there was a span of 22 bases. CDR3 DNA: TGTGCCAGCATCCTCCGGCCGGACAGTAACGGCGAGCAGTACTTC. Translated, it gives CASILRPDSNGEQYF.

This clonotype was picked up many times. One junction end does not reproduce the germline sequence, and a read error may be involved. V is TRBV6-5 and J is TRBJ1-1; TRBD1 matches at 7 bases. Per germline, CDR1 MNHEY and CDR2 SVGAGI. The CDR3 totals 16 residues. The CDR3 sequence is CASSYGSPGQKTEAFF. The CDR3 DNA is TGTGCCAGCAGTTATGGTTCACCGGGACAGAAAACTGAAGCCTTCTTT.

This clonotype was recorded a few times. The CDR3 DNA is TGTGCCAGCAGTGCCCAGGGGATTGGCAATCAGCCCCAGCATTTT. Its translation is CASSAQGIGNQPQHF. The J gene is TRBJ1-5, the V gene TRBV2, with TRBD1 as a possible D gene (6 bases). This CDR3 has 15 residues. Germline CDR1 reads SNHLY; CDR2 reads FYNNEI. V was cut by 4 bases and J by 2 bases, with 12 bases left in between.

The gene calls are TRBV3-1 and TRBJ2-1; no definite D call. CDR3 length: 15 residues. V lost 3 bases and J lost 0, with 9 bases in between. Germline V lookup: CDR1 LGHDT, CDR2 YNNKEL (reference sequence). In DNA form, the CDR3 reads TGTGCCAGCAGCCATCTGTTGAGCTCCTACAATGAGCAGTTCTTC. Translated: CASSHLLSSYNEQFF.

This chain links TRBV20-1 with TRBJ2-5; 9 bases agree with TRBD2. Germline V gene data show CDR1 as DFQATT and CDR2 as SNEGSKA (reference sequence). The V segment lost 2 bases and the J segment 3 bases; nucleotides outside the gene matches: 4. This CDR3 has 14 amino acids. The CDR3 DNA reads TGCAGTGCTAGAAAGCGACTAGCGGAAGAGACCCAGTACTTC. It is translated as CSARKRLAEETQYF.

The chain recombines TRBV29-1 with TRBJ2-3, with D maybe TRBD1 (5 bases). CDR3 length: 14 amino acids. The V end lost 2 bases, the J end lost 1 base, and 10 bases lay between the germline ends. Germline CDR1 and CDR2: SQVTM and ANQGSEA. The CDR3 is CSVELGRGTDTQYF. The CDR3 bases are TGCAGCGTTGAACTCGGCAGGGGCACAGATACGCAGTATTTT.

The rearrangement joins TRBV27 to TRBJ2-7; the match to TRBD1 covers 8 bases. V dropped 4 bases and J dropped 5; count of bases not matched to a gene: 7. This CDR3 comprises 14 residues. The germline gives CDR1 MNHEY, CDR2 SMNVEV (reference sequence). CDR3 sequence: CASSWTGTNNEQYF. Written as DNA, the CDR3 is TGTGCCAGCAGTTGGACAGGGACAAATAACGAGCAGTACTTC.

This clonotype was seen repeatedly, ten times or more. The chain joins TRBV20-1 to TRBJ2-4; 7 bases fit TRBD1. The germline gives CDR1 DFQATT, CDR2 SNEGSKA (reference sequence). This CDR3 region has 12 residues. Losses at the gene ends were 6 bases for V and 6 bases for J; bases not matched to a gene: 5. The CDR3 DNA is TGCAGTGCAGGGGGCAGGCCAAACATTCAGTACTTC. Protein: CSAGGRPNIQYF.